This T cell receptor (beta chain) was sequenced in a study of CD8+ T cells in alopecia areata listed by TCRdb under 2018. Describing the broader study: The treated patients, all with moderate-to-severe alopecia areata, were enrolled in an open-label pilot trial of oral tofacitinib given at 5 to 10 mg twice daily. TCRbeta CDR3 regions were amplified by immunoSEQ multiplex PCR using 35 Vbeta forward and 13 Jbeta reverse primers. Patients received tofacitinib for 6 to 18 months and were then followed off drug for 6 months to check for delayed response and recurrence. High-throughput TCRbeta sequencing was used to examine T cell clonal expansion in alopecia areata in both the C3H/HeJ mouse model and human patients. For the treated patients, the SALT score, which quantifies what percentage of scalp surface area is affected, served as the measure of disease severity. Clonality in the scalp was compared among normal scalp (n=4), patchy alopecia areata scalp (n=8), and alopecia totalis/universalis scalp (n=8). RNA was extracted with the PAXgene miRNA kit for fixed scalp, the miRNeasy kit for PBMCs, and the RNeasy kit for mouse skin. Human TCRbeta sequencing covered scalp tissue and sorted CD4+ and CD8+ peripheral blood T cells from patchy and totalis/universalis alopecia areata patients and healthy controls. Biopsies were taken from tofacitinib-treated patients at baseline and again at 4 and 24 weeks into treatment, and several of those patients also had a later scalp biopsy. General study outcomes and caveats: Compared with normal scalp, lesional scalp, particularly in alopecia totalis/universalis, had higher clonality and more expanded CD8+ clones, which suggests antigenic drive. Tofacitinib significantly lowered scalp clonality and the number of expanded CD8+ clones among the top 100 scalp clones. Many expanded lesional clones were found to persist in scalp and blood during tofacitinib treatment, and relapse after treatment cessation may be partly explained by this persistence. Because the treated cohort was small and had only one nonresponder, larger studies are needed to examine links between baseline CD8+ expansion and response. Unlike mouse skin, which is dominated by gammadelta T cells, normal human skin has resident alphabeta T cells that are also sequenced, and this complicates analysis of the scalp TCR repertoire. Shared TCR sequences between patients were less evident than in mice, which may be partly attributable to HLA diversity in the patient population.

Read against the paper, the sample's time point label means: less than five weeks on oral tofacitinib. Taken with the paper, the label for treatment or condition translates to: oral pan-JAK inhibitor, 5-10 mg twice daily. Lesional scalp punch biopsies and peripheral blood were obtained from alopecia areata patients. PBMCs were isolated by density centrifugation and stained for CD3, CD4 and CD8, after which CD4+ and CD8+ T cells were sorted on a FACSAria. Notes on this clone: Its antigen remains unidentified. Base qualities are not at hand, and no much larger clone is one base apart.

The germline V gene specifies SGDLS as CDR1 and YYNGEE as CDR2. Relative to germline, V is 2 bases shorter and J is 3 bases shorter, with 10 bases between their ends. From cysteine to phenylalanine, the CDR3 is 14 amino acids long. Only the CDR3 DNA stays, 42 bases, in frame from base 1. Library preparation was by the immunoSEQ multiplex PCR assay. RNA was extracted from all samples and reverse transcribed into cDNA as template for TCR sequencing. SuperScript III was used to make first-strand cDNA, primed with a 2:1 mix of oligo-dT and random hexamers. A synthetic immune receptor repertoire was used to measure amplification bias, and any remaining bias was corrected computationally. The original pipeline was this. Raw reads were preprocessed to remove errors, and CDR3 was defined by IMGT conventions from the conserved cysteine to phenylalanine. Clonality was computed by normalizing Shannon entropy by log2 of the number of productive unique TCRs and subtracting the result from 1. Whether scalp clones were CD4 or CD8 was inferred by matching scalp TCRbeta sequences against CD4 and CD8 repertoires sorted from blood. TCRdb carries this immuneACCESS record with in-frame sequences only. Its versions omit some clonotypes, under half of them owing to an unresolved V gene in the studies checked, with the rest unexplained. The V and J calls and clone size were taken over from that table, and D and trimming were inferred from the DNA. For this sample the table gives around 150,000 clones, of which 82% were detected only once. Together, the top ten hold 25% of the sample.

The chain couples TRBV9 to TRBJ2-3; the D gene is perhaps TRBD2, on 6 matching bases. Sequenced here: CD8+ T cells sorted from blood, sampled at week 4, from a patient treated with tofacitinib. This TCR was recovered from a human donor with alopecia areata. The bases are TGTGCCAGCAGCGTCGGGAGCCGAACAGATACGCAGTATTTT. Its protein reads: CASSVGSRTDTQYF.